These T cell receptor beta chains were read from a single sample in a study of CXCR3-negative and CXCR3-positive naive CD8 T cells. From the 5' RACE reads, TCRdb lists one entry per CDR3 protein and no DNA. In all, the sample yields more than 45,000 distinct CDR3 sequences. The sample comprised naive CXCR3- CD8+ T cells from blood. The receptors shown here come from a human donor in good health. Some clones in this sample may be carry-over from other donors' samples. Each CDR3 is given with its conserved first and last residue. Clone size is stated in some rows and not others, as once, few, many or a class when expanded.

>TRBJ2-3|TRBV7-9|-
CASSPMGGPRRDTQYF
>TRBJ2-1|TRBV29-1|-
CSVLGTSGYNEQFF
>TRBJ2-5|TRBV6-5|-
CASSYRIAGGTRAETQYF
>TRBJ1-5|TRBV20-1|-
CSARGPSGVEDSLNQPQHF
>TRBJ2-2|TRBV7-9|-
CASRPLLAPNTGELFF
>TRBJ2-7|TRBV2|-
CASTPGQGAYEQYF
>TRBJ1-2|TRBV6-6|-
CASSSTGRATDYGYTF
>TRBJ1-4|TRBV21-1|-
CASPINNEKLFF
>TRBJ2-7|TRBV29-1|-
CSVTGTESSYEQYF
>TRBJ1-2|TRBV25-1|-
CASSSPEQAWGYGYTF
>TRBJ2-3|TRBV6-2/TRBV6-3|medium-sized
CASSYPPGILTDTQYF
>TRBJ2-1|TRBV10-2|-
CASSESLRLLSSYNEQFF
>TRBJ2-1|TRBV7-6|-
CASSSLNYNEQFF
>TRBJ2-7|TRBV3-1|-
CASSQEQDLAYEQYF
>TRBJ1-5|TRBV29-1|-
CSVGGVNNQPQHF
>TRBJ2-2|TRBV6-6|-
CASSLRDGKSGELFF
>TRBJ1-1|TRBV29-1|-
CSVEWGEPPTMNTEAFF
>TRBJ1-2|TRBV14|-
CASSKGTDYGYTF
>TRBJ1-1|TRBV19|-
CATDIGGASGTEAFF
>TRBJ2-5|TRBV7-6|-
CASSLVVGISETQYF
>TRBJ2-7|TRBV5-1|-
CASSGTEPGHLSYEQYF
>TRBJ2-1|TRBV29-1|-
CSGDPRDPYNEQFF